One T cell receptor beta chain is described in this entry. The antigen is not known. This sample is drawn from a study of cytomegalovirus exposure and HLA in healthy donors. Germline V gene lookup returns CDR1 KGHSH and CDR2 LQKENI. The CDR3 spans 18 residues. The V gene lost 6 bases and the J gene lost 0 bases, with 23 bases spanning the gap. General study points: CMV serostatus stood as the only immune exposure information on hand.

The PCR ran on 60 Vbeta and 13 Jbeta primers. Sequencing used immunoSEQ multiplex PCR; TCRdb keeps in-frame clones, though not all of them. In the table there are around 150,000 clones, approximately 84% of which are singletons. The sequence was collected from a young man in good health and CMV-seropositive. The sample taken for sequencing was PBMCs. The chain is built from TRBV18 and TRBJ1-1, with D perhaps TRBD1 (6 bases). CDR3 in amino acids: CASSPGQSPLGLNTEAFF. CDR3 sequence (DNA): TGTGCCAGCTCCCCTGGACAGTCCCCCTTAGGCTTGAACACTGAAGCTTTCTTT.